This T cell receptor (beta chain) appears in the sequencing data of a study of OX40 agonist ivuxolimab in advanced cancers. V was clipped by 0 bases and J by 7 bases, with 10 bases between them. Germline CDR1 SGHRS, CDR2 YFSETQ. The CDR3 contains 13 residues. Notes on the study in general: CD8+ T cells were the subset that, on average, had more expanded clones than CD4+.

A remark on this clone: Antigen unknown.

Measured with immunoSEQ multiplex PCR; TCRdb has only the in-frame clones, and not every one. Among some 83,000 clones, roughly 92% were seen once, and the ten largest hold roughly 6.7%. The TCR was taken from an adult with an advanced solid tumor such as melanoma, head and neck, liver or kidney cancer. The J gene is TRBJ1-1, the V gene TRBV5-1, with a weak D call TRBD1 (5 bases). Sequencing used CD4+ or CD8+ T cells sorted from blood, obtained in a trial of the OX40 agonist ivuxolimab. DNA of the CDR3: TGCGCCAGCAGCTTGGGACAGTCCTTTGAAGCTTTCTTT. It yields the protein CASSLGQSFEAFF.